The next 7 T cell receptor beta chains were all read from a single sample in a study of response to subunit inactivated influenza vaccine (dated by TCRdb to the late 2010s). Library preparation was by RT-PCR. TCRdb lists the instrument as Illumina HiSeq 2500. In TCRdb, the public reads were trimmed at Q25 with fastp and aligned with MiXCR, with productive beta chains retained. Identical CDR3 proteins give one entry, which carries the most common genes and DNA. This sample has 250,000 to 350,000 distinct CDR3 sequences in its table, and 22% of those were observed once. Of the sample, 9% to 12% is held by the ten largest clones. The source material was PBMCs from blood, sampled about 20 months after vaccination. The origin of the receptors is a man between 50 and 75 years old who received an inactivated influenza vaccine. Donor details come from another sample of the same person, matched by shared clones.

The CDR3 loop is CASSQGTRVAEQFF. The CDR3 DNA sequence: TGTGCCAGCAGTCAAGGGACTAGGGTAGCTGAGCAGTTCTTC. The rearrangement uses TRBV12-3 or TRBV12-4 and TRBJ2-1, with TRBD2 matching 8 bases. The J segment lost 9 bases and the V segment lost 5 bases, leaving 9 bases of the junction unmatched. The CDR3 is 14 amino acids.

This clonotype has only a few counts. This chain connects TRBV5-8 to TRBJ1-2, with D hard to call. This CDR3 has 11 residues. V was pared by 2 bases and J by 4 bases, with 3 bases between. CDR1 and CDR2 from the germline V gene are SGHTS and YDEGEE. Here the CDR3 DNA reads TGTGCCAGCAGCTTCCTCTATGGCTACACCTTC. It yields the protein CASSFLYGYTF.

The chain combines TRBV20-1 with TRBJ2-3; 11 positions match TRBD2. The CDR3 is 15 amino acids. V trimming: 0 bases; J trimming: 4 bases; junction bases outside the gene matches: 3. Germline loops: CDR1 DFQATT, CDR2 SNEGSKA (reference sequence). CDR3: CSARDTSGSPDTQYF. CDR3 nucleotide sequence: TGCAGTGCTAGAGATACTAGCGGGAGCCCAGATACGCAGTATTTT.

This rearrangement joins TRBV7-9 to TRBJ1-1; the match to TRBD1 covers 10 bases. The germline gives CDR1 SEHNR, CDR2 FQNEAQ (reference sequence). The length of the CDR3 is 13 residues. V trimming: 5 bases; J trimming: 13 bases; junction bases outside the gene matches: 10. This CDR3 is CASSAGTGDSVFF. In nucleotides, the CDR3 is TGTGCCAGCAGCGCCGGGACAGGGGATAGTGTTTTCTTT. Complete variable domain (other parts from reference TRBV7-9 and TRBJ1-1): DTGVSQNPRHKITKRGQNVTFRCDPISEHNRLYWYRQTLGQGPEFLTYFQNEAQLEKSRLLSDRFSAERPKGSFSTLEIQRTEQGDSAMYLCASSAGTGDSVFFGQGTRLTVV.

This clonotype was seen repeatedly, ten times or more. The V gene is TRBV7-2, the J gene TRBJ1-2; 9 bases match TRBD1. This CDR3 is built from 12 residues. Trimming cost V 5 bases and J 14 bases; bases outside gene matches: 9. Germline V lookup: CDR1 SGHTA, CDR2 FQGNSA. In DNA form, the CDR3 reads TGTGCCAGCAGCAGGGGACAGGGCAGATCGACCTTC. It yields the protein CASSRGQGRSTF.

The chain links TRBV5-1 to TRBJ2-7, with a possible D match to TRBD1 (6 bases). V gave up 4 bases and J gave up 1 base, with 12 bases separating them. The CDR3 is 14 amino acids. The germline V gene has CDR1 SGHRS and CDR2 YFSETQ. CDR3 residues: CASSEDSLSYEQYF. Written as DNA, the CDR3 is TGCGCCAGCAGCGAGGACAGCCTATCCTACGAGCAGTACTTC.

This clonotype appeared a few times. The chain uses TRBV7-2 and TRBJ1-6; 9 bases are shared with TRBD1. The CDR3 contains 16 residues. Germline V gene lookup returns CDR1 SGHTA and CDR2 FQGNSA. V was clipped by 5 bases and J by 7 bases; unmatched bases: 9. The CDR3 coding sequence is TGTGCCAGCAGCCACCCCAACAGGGGGCTCAATTCACCCCTCCACTTT. Residues: CASSHPNRGLNSPLHF.